These 27 T cell receptor beta chains share one sample of origin, sequenced in a study of T cells after yellow fever vaccination. TCRdb re-analysed the 5' RACE reads in MiXCR, keeping a single row per CDR3 protein. There are approximately 22,000 distinct CDR3 sequences in the sample; 5.2% occur only once, and roughly 20% lies in the top ten. Material: PBMCs, either bulk or a sorted T-cell subset (CD4+, CD8+, memory, or dextramer-sorted; not recorded which), obtained around 45 days after the first yellow fever vaccination. All receptors derive from a man younger than 35 who received the YFV17D yellow fever vaccine.

Comment on this clonotype: A much more abundant neighbour one base away suggests this may be a read error. The rearrangement joins TRBV2 to TRBJ2-5; D possibly corresponds to TRBD1 (5 bases). Germline V gives CDR1 SNHLY, CDR2 FYNNEI. The CDR3 is 12 residues long. The CDR3 here is CTSSAGPGTQYF. CDR3 coding DNA: TGTACCAGCAGTGCAGGGCCGGGGACCCAGTACTTC.

This clonotype was seen many times. CDR3 bases: TGTGCCACCAGCAGAGGGGACAGTTCCTACGAGCAGTACTTC. Protein product: CATSRGDSSYEQYF. The chain is built from TRBV15 and TRBJ2-7, with 7 bases identical to TRBD1. The germline CDR1 and CDR2 sequences are LNHNV and YYDKDF (reference sequence). V trimming: 1 base; J trimming: 1 base; junction bases outside the gene matches: 1. This CDR3 comprises 14 residues.

This clonotype has ten or more counts. This chain connects TRBV19 to TRBJ2-7; D unclear. This CDR3 has 17 residues. Germline loops: CDR1 LNHDA, CDR2 SQIVND (reference sequence). Trimming cost V 1 base and J 4 bases, with 20 bases left between them. The CDR3 here is CASSIGGRQPRGYEQYV. The CDR3 DNA reads as TGTGCCAGTAGTATAGGAGGCAGACAACCCCGAGGATACGAGCAGTACGTC.

Ten or more counts support this clonotype. The J gene is TRBJ2-3, the V gene TRBV25-1, with TRBD1 identical over 9 bases. The V and J ends lost 5 bases and 2 bases, in that order; junction bases with no gene match: 8. The CDR3 is 16 residues long. From germline, CDR1 is MGHDK and CDR2 SYGVNS. CDR3 loop: CASSKTRDRVTDTQYF. CDR3 DNA: TGTGCCAGCAGTAAAACCCGGGACAGGGTCACAGATACGCAGTATTTT.

Worth noting for this clonotype: A much larger clone sits a single nucleotide away, making a read error possible. The chain combines TRBV12-3 or TRBV12-4 with TRBJ1-5, with TRBD1 as a possible D gene (6 bases). The V and J ends lost 4 bases and 10 bases respectively, with 23 bases between them. This CDR3 is built from 16 residues. In DNA, the CDR3 is TGTGCCAGCAGTTCATCGACAGGACCTTCGCGGGACCCCCAGCATTTT. It translates to CASSSSTGPSRDPQHF.

This clonotype was recorded many times. The genes are TRBV4-2 and TRBJ2-3, with a weak D call TRBD1 (5 bases). The CDR3 has 15 residues. CDR1 LGHNA and CDR2 YNFKEQ come from the germline V gene. V lost 0 bases, J lost 4 bases, and 11 bases lay in between. The CDR3 DNA follows: TGTGCCAGCAGCCAAGAGGGGTCAGGGCCAGATACGCAGTATTTT. It yields the protein CASSQEGSGPDTQYF.

This clonotype was recorded at least ten times. The chain joins TRBV5-1 to TRBJ2-3; the match to TRBD2 covers 13 bases. This CDR3 has 17 residues. CDR1 is SGHRS and CDR2 is YFSETQ in the germline V gene. V shed 3 bases and J 4 bases; nucleotides not matched to a gene: 8. The CDR3: CASSSGLAGVKSDTQYF. The CDR3 nucleotides read TGCGCCAGCAGCTCCGGACTAGCGGGGGTGAAGTCAGATACGCAGTATTTT. The full variable domain, in which reference TRBV5-1 and TRBJ2-3 provide the parts outside the CDR3, is KAGVTQTPRYLIKTRGQQVTLSCSPISGHRSVSWYQQTPGQGLQFLFEYFSETQRNKGNFPGRFSGRQFSNSRSEMNVSTLELGDSALYLCASSSGLAGVKSDTQYFGPGTRLTVL.

This clonotype was picked up many times. The chain links TRBV6-5 to TRBJ2-7, with 9 bases that match TRBD1. Germline-derived CDR1 and CDR2 are MNHEY and SVGAGI. Trimming removed 6 bases from V and 2 bases from J; junction bases left unmatched: 8. The CDR3 runs 15 residues. CDR3 DNA sequence: TGTGCCAGCAGAACCGGGACAGGGAGTCCCTACGAGCAGTACTTC. It specifies CASRTGTGSPYEQYF.

This clonotype has more than one count but fewer than ten. A read error may account for a junction end that differs from germline. The genes are TRBV5-5 and TRBJ1-1; 8 nucleotides line up with TRBD1. CDR1 SGHKS and CDR2 YYEKEE come from the germline V gene (reference sequence). This CDR3 region has 18 residues. The CDR3 DNA reads as TGTGCCATCAGCCCTGGGACAGGAGGATTGTTATTGAACACTGAAGCTTTCTTT. Protein: CAISPGTGGLLLNTEAFF.

Notes on this clonotype: This may stem from a read error, because a much larger clone lies one nucleotide away. As the CDR3 is not closed by the conserved phenylalanine or tryptophan, this likely results from a read error. This rearrangement joins TRBV12-3 or TRBV12-4 to TRBJ2-7; 8 bases are a match to TRBD2. V lost 0 bases and J lost 7; bases outside the gene matches: 17. CDR3 length equals 18 residues. CDR3 sequence reads: CASSLAPISGGGRWEQYS. The DNA for the CDR3 is TGTGCCAGCAGTTTAGCGCCAATTTCCGGGGGGGGCCGGTGGGAGCAGTACTCC.

This clonotype was seen ten or more times. This sequence joins TRBV3-1 and TRBJ2-2, with 8 bases aligning to TRBD2. The V segment lost 3 bases and the J segment 3 bases; nucleotides outside the gene matches: 3. The CDR3 is 15 residues long. The germline V gene has CDR1 LGHDT and CDR2 YNNKEL (reference sequence). The CDR3 sequence: CASSQSGGYTGELFF. CDR3 bases: TGTGCCAGCAGCCAGAGCGGGGGTTACACCGGGGAGCTGTTTTTT.

Ten or more counts support this clonotype. The V and J genes are TRBV27 and TRBJ1-2, with 7 nucleotides matching TRBD1. The V segment lost 5 bases and the J segment 3 bases; nucleotides outside the gene matches: 9. In germline, CDR1 is MNHEY, CDR2 SMNVEV (reference sequence). There are 15 residues in the CDR3. The DNA for the CDR3 is TGTGCCAGCAGTCCGACTTCCAGGGGGGACTATGGCTACACCTTC. Protein sequence: CASSPTSRGDYGYTF.

This clonotype was detected ten times or more. The rearrangement links TRBV6-1 to TRBJ2-5; 8 positions match TRBD2. Germline CDR1 reads MNHNS; CDR2 reads SASEGT. The junction had 6 bases not matched to a gene; V was cut back by 0 bases and J by 3 bases. This CDR3 region has 16 residues. The chain's CDR3 is CASSEAIGSGEETQYF. CDR3 DNA sequence: TGTGCCAGCAGTGAAGCGATCGGTAGCGGGGAAGAGACCCAGTACTTC.

This clonotype occurred many times. The chain combines TRBV4-2 with TRBJ1-2, with 8 bases aligning to TRBD1. Germline V CDR1 and CDR2: LGHNA, YNFKEQ. CDR3 length: 16 residues. After removal of 1 base from V and 2 bases from J, the junction contained 6 bases not matched to a gene. The CDR3 loop is CASSQAGSGGNYGYTF. CDR3 bases: TGTGCCAGCAGCCAAGCGGGGTCAGGGGGCAACTATGGCTACACCTTC.

This clonotype was picked up many times. The chain combines TRBV11-2 with TRBJ2-5; 9 positions match TRBD2. The CDR3 totals 16 residues. Trimming took 1 base from V and 3 from J; bases not matched to a gene: 6. Germline CDR1 SGHAT, CDR2 FQNNGV. For the CDR3, the DNA is TGTGCCAGCAGCTTAGCGGCGGGGGGGCCAGAAGAGACCCAGTACTTC. Protein sequence: CASSLAAGGPEETQYF.

This clonotype was recorded many times. CDR3 DNA sequence: TGTGCCAGCAGCGTAGGGCCCAATCTCGAGCAGTACTTC. It translates to CASSVGPNLEQYF. This chain joins TRBV9 and TRBJ2-7; D call uncertain. V lost 0 bases, J lost 6 bases, and 10 bases lay in between. This CDR3 is built from 13 residues. Per the germline V gene, CDR1 is SGDLS and CDR2 is YYNGEE.

This clonotype is a singleton in its sample. A much larger clone sits a single nucleotide away, making a read error possible. The chain joins TRBV4-2 to TRBJ2-6; D might be TRBD1 (5 bases). CDR3 length: 19 amino acids. Germline-derived CDR1 and CDR2 are LGHNA and YNFKEQ. The CDR3 bases are TGTGCCAACAGCCAAGAGGCAGGGTCCCGGGCCTCTGGGGCCAACGTCCTGACTTTC. This translates into CANSQEAGSRASGANVLTF.

This clonotype was seen repeatedly, ten times or more. The V and J genes are TRBV4-3 and TRBJ1-5; the D is unclear. There are 13 residues in the CDR3. Per germline, CDR1 LGHNA and CDR2 YSLEER. With 1 base removed from V and 4 bases from J, the gap between germline ends came to 5 bases. CDR3 loop: CASSQGENQPQHF. CDR3 nucleotide sequence: TGCGCCAGCAGCCAAGGGGAGAATCAGCCCCAGCATTTT.

This clonotype occurred many times. The J gene is TRBJ1-1, the V gene TRBV5-1; TRBD1 matches 7 bases. The CDR3 spans 17 residues. CDR1 is SGHRS, CDR2 YFSETQ, per germline. The V gene end was trimmed by 0 bases and the J gene end by 1 base; junction bases not matched to a gene: 9. The CDR3 region is CASSLGQGIVANTEAFF. CDR3 bases: TGCGCCAGCAGCTTGGGACAGGGAATAGTAGCGAACACTGAAGCTTTCTTT.

The sample holds many counts of this clonotype. The chain combines TRBV2 with TRBJ1-6; D unresolved. The V gene lost 6 bases and the J gene lost 8 bases, with 14 bases spanning the gap. In germline, CDR1 is SNHLY, CDR2 FYNNEI. The CDR3 covers 14 residues. DNA of the CDR3: TGTGCCAGCAGACCGGGATCTATTGATTCACCCCTCCACTTT. It codes for CASRPGSIDSPLHF.

This clonotype was seen repeatedly, ten times or more. This sequence joins TRBV18 and TRBJ2-2; D gene ambiguous. Trimming pared 2 bases from V and 3 bases from J, leaving 4 bases between. Germline V gene lookup returns CDR1 KGHSH and CDR2 LQKENI. The CDR3 contains 13 residues. As DNA, the CDR3 is TGTGCCAGCTCACCAGGGTACACCGGGGAGCTGTTTTTT. Translating gives CASSPGYTGELFF.

Note on this clonotype: This clone may be a read error of a much larger clone one base away. The chain employs TRBV4-1 and TRBJ2-3, with unresolved D. This CDR3 region has 14 residues. Germline assignment: CDR1 MGHRA and CDR2 YSYEKL. CDR3 DNA: TGCGCCAGCAGCCAAGGTCCAGAATCAGATTCGCAGTATTTT. Amino acid sequence: CASSQGPESDSQYF.

This clonotype has at least ten counts. CDR3 nucleotides: TGTGCCAGTAGTACTAGCGGGGGGACCCAGTACTTC. Its translation: CASSTSGGTQYF. This chain uses TRBV19 with TRBJ2-5; 10 bases align to TRBD2. Germline V gene lookup returns CDR1 LNHDA and CDR2 SQIVND (reference sequence). This CDR3 region has 12 residues. With 4 bases clipped from V and 7 bases from J, the junction kept 0 bases outside the gene matches. Drawing the rest from reference TRBV19 and TRBJ2-5, the complete variable domain is DGGITQSPKYLFRKEGQNVTLSCEQNLNHDAMYWYRQDPGQGLRLIYYSQIVNDFQKGDIAEGYSVSREKKESFPLTVTSAQKNPTAFYLCASSTSGGTQYFGPGTRLLVL.

In its sample, this clonotype was seen many times. The V call is TRBV5-1, the J call TRBJ2-2; TRBD2 matches 7 bases. The germline CDR1 and CDR2 sequences are SGHRS and YFSETQ. Trimming cost V 5 bases and J 2 bases; bases outside gene matches: 12. This CDR3 region has 17 residues. CDR3 region: CASSWPPGLTNTGELFF. The CDR3 DNA sequence: TGCGCCAGCAGTTGGCCCCCGGGACTAACAAACACCGGGGAGCTGTTTTTT.

This rearrangement joins TRBV29-1 to TRBJ2-5; TRBD2 matches 7 bases. Germline V gives CDR1 SQVTM, CDR2 ANQGSEA. J lost 10 bases, V lost 0 bases, and 17 bases had no gene match. The CDR3 extends over 16 amino acids. CDR3 in DNA: TGCAGCGTTGAAGATCTCCATCGGGGGGACTTCTGGCACCAGTACTTC. Protein product: CSVEDLHRGDFWHQYF. The whole variable domain, filled in from reference TRBV29-1 and TRBJ2-5, reads SAVISQKPSRDICQRGTSLTIQCQVDSQVTMMFWYRQQPGQSLTLIATANQGSEATYESGFVIDKFPISRPNLTFSTLTVSNMSPEDSSIYLCSVEDLHRGDFWHQYFGPGTRLLVL.

This clonotype was observed at least ten times. The V call is TRBV7-3, the J call TRBJ2-5; tentative D call: TRBD1 (5 bases). V lost 5 bases to trimming and J lost 5 bases, with 12 bases between them. Germline V lookup: CDR1 SGHTA, CDR2 FQGTGA. The CDR3 sequence is 13 residues long. This CDR3 is CASSRRVQETQYF. The CDR3 DNA sequence: TGTGCCAGCAGCCGCAGGGTTCAGGAGACCCAGTACTTC.

V gene TRBV5-6 combines with J gene TRBJ2-2; weak D call: TRBD2 (6 bases). Germline V lookup: CDR1 SGHDT, CDR2 YYEEEE. Trimming took off 9 bases at V and 3 bases at J, with 18 bases between the two ends. The CDR3 sequence is 15 residues long. The chain's CDR3 is CATSRGFLDTGELFF. The CDR3 DNA reads TGTGCCACCTCCCGGGGGTTCTTGGACACCGGGGAGCTGTTTTTT.